This TCR beta chain was profiled in a study of T-cell reconstitution after alpha-beta-depleted transplantation in children (dated by TCRdb to the mid-2010s). For context, the study as a whole: T-cell immune reconstitution after TCRalphabeta/CD19-depleted allogeneic hematopoietic cell transplantation in children was quantitatively tracked in the study by means of TCR repertoire profiling.

The library came from PCR. Reads for this sample came from an Illumina HiSeq 2500. TCR library preparation used molecular barcoding, with unique molecular identifiers applied to normalize quantification of the TCRbeta repertoire. TCRdb itself trimmed the public reads at Q25 with fastp, ran MiXCR and retained productive beta chains. Under each unique CDR3 protein, matching rows form one entry showing the most common genes and DNA. This sample holds about 260,000 distinct CDR3 sequences; 6.5% to 10% were observed only once. Jointly, the top ten make up roughly 5.8% of the sample. The intended sense of this specimen's treatment or condition label: allogeneic hematopoietic cell transplantation with graft depleted of TCRalphabeta T cells and CD19 B cells. Transplant recipients were children who received TCRalphabeta/CD19-depleted allogeneic hematopoietic cell grafts. General findings and caveats noted by the study authors: In some patients, the high TCRbeta diversity seen at day 60 was put down to recipient T cells and intrathymic progenitors that had survived conditioning. Hyperexpanded clone frequencies declined over subsequent months; after one year, T-cell counts and TCRbeta diversity were mostly attributed to newly produced T cells. Apparently early alphabetaT-cell count recovery about two months after transplant reportedly relied on only several hundred rapidly expanded clones derived from non-depleted graft cells.

This clonotype was seen a handful of times. It lacks a known antigen. It has no much larger one-base neighbor in the sample; base qualities were not kept. From cysteine to phenylalanine, the CDR3 is 17 amino acids long. Only the CDR3 DNA stays, 51 bases, in frame from base 1. The germline V gene gives CDR1 as SGHRS and CDR2 as YFSETQ. Trimming at the junction amounts to 4 bases on V and 5 bases on J, and the germline ends lie 21 bases apart. The sequencing used PBMCs, mostly from graft donor cells, collected 180 days after TCRalphabeta/CD19-depleted stem cell transplant. The receptor comes from a male patient aged 10 to 17 who had a stem cell transplant for acute lymphoblastic leukemia, so the T cells may come from the graft donor. The chain joins TRBV5-1 to TRBJ2-2; the D call is tentative, TRBD1 or TRBD2, as each matches 5 bases. For the CDR3, the sequence is CASSHAGAAARTGELFF. The sequence in DNA is TGCGCCAGCAGCCACGCCGGGGCAGCGGCGAGGACCGGGGAGCTGTTTTTT.